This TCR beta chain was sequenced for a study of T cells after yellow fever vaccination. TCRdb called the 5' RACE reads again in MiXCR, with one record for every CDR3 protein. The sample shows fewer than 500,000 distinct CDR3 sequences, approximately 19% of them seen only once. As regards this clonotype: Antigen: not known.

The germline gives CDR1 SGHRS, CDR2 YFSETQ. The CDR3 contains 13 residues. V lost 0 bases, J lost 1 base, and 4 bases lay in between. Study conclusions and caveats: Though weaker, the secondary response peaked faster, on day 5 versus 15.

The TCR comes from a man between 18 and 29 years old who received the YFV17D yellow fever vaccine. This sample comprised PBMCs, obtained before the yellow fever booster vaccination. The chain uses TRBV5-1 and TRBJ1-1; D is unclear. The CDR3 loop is CASSLGWNTEAFF. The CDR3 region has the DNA TGCGCCAGCAGCTTGGGTTGGAACACTGAAGCTTTCTTT.